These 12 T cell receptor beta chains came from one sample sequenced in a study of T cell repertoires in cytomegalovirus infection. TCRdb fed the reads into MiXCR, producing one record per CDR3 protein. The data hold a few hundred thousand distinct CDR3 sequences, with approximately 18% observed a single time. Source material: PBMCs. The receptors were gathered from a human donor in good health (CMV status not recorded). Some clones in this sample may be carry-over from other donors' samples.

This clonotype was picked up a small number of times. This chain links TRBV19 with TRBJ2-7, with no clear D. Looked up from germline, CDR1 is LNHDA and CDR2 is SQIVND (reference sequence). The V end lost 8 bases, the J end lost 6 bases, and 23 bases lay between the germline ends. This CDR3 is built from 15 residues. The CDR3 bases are TGTGCCAGTTCTTTACCTTGGAAGGGTTCCGGCGAGCAGTACTTC. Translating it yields CASSLPWKGSGEQYF.

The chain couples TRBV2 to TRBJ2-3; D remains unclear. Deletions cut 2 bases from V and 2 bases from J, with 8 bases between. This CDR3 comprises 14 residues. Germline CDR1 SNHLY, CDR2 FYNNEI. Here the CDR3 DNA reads TGTGCCAGCAGTGAAACTCGGGTCACAGATACGCAGTATTTT. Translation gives CASSETRVTDTQYF.

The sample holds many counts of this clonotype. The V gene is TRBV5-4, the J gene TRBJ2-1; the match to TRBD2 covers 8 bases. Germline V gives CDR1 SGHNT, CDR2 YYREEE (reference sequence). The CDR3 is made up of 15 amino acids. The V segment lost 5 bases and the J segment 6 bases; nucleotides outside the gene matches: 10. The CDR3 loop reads CASSLLTGGGNEQFF. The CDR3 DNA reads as TGTGCCAGCAGTCTCCTGACGGGAGGGGGCAATGAGCAGTTCTTC.

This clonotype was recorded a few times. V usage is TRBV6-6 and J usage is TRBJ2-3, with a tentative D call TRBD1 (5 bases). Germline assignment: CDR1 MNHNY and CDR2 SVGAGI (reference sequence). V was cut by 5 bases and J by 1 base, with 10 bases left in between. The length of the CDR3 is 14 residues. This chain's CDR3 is CASSDSPGTDTQYF. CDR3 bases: TGTGCCAGCAGTGACAGCCCAGGCACAGATACGCAGTATTTT.

This CDR3 is CSARSLAETQYF. The CDR3 DNA reads as TGCAGTGCTAGAAGCCTTGCGGAGACCCAGTACTTC. V is TRBV20-1 and J is TRBJ2-5; D remains ambiguous. Per the germline V gene, CDR1 is DFQATT and CDR2 is SNEGSKA (reference sequence). The CDR3 spans 12 residues. Trimming stripped 2 bases from V and 5 bases from J, with 9 bases between.

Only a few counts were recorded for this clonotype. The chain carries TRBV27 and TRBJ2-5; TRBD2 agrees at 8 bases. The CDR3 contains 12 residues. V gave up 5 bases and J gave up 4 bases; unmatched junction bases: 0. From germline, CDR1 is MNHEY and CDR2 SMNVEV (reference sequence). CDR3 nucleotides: TGTGCCAGCAGTACTAGCGGAGAGACCCAGTACTTC. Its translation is CASSTSGETQYF.

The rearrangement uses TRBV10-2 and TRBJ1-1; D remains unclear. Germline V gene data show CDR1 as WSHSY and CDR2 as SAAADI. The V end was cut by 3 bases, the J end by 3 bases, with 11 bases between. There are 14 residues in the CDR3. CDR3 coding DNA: TGCGCCAGCAGTGACCCAAGTGGCTACACTGAAGCTTTCTTT. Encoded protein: CASSDPSGYTEAFF.

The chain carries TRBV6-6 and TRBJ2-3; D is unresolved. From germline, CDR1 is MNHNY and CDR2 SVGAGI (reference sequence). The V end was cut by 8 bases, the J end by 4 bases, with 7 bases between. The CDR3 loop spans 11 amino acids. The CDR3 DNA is TGTGCCAGCCGGACGGCAGATACGCAGTATTTT. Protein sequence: CASRTADTQYF.

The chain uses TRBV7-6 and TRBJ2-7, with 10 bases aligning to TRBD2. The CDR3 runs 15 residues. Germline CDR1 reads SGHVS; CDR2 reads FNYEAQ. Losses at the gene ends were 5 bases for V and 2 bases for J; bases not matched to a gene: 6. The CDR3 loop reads CASSLQRGGTYEQYF. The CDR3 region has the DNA TGTGCCAGCAGCCTACAGCGGGGGGGCACCTACGAGCAGTACTTC. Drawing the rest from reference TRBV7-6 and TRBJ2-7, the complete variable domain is GAGVSQSPRYKVTKRGQDVALRCDPISGHVSLYWYRQALGQGPEFLTYFNYEAQQDKSGLPNDRFSAERPEGSISTLTIQRTEQRDSAMYRCASSLQRGGTYEQYFGPGTRLTVT.

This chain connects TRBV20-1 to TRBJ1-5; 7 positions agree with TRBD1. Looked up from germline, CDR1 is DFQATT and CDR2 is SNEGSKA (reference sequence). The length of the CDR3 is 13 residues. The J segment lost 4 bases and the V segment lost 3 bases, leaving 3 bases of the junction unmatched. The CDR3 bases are TGCAGTGCTAGGACAGGGACTAATCAGCCCCAGCATTTT. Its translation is CSARTGTNQPQHF.

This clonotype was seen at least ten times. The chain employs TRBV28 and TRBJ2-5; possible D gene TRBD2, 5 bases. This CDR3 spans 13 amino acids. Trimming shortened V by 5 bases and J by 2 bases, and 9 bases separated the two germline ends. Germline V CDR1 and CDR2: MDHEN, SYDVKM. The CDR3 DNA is TGTGCCAGCAGTGAAGGGAGTCAAGAGACCCAGTACTTC. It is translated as CASSEGSQETQYF. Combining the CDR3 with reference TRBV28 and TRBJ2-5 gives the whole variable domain DVKVTQSSRYLVKRTGEKVFLECVQDMDHENMFWYRQDPGLGLRLIYFSYDVKMKEKGDIPEGYSVSREKKERFSLILESASTNQTSMYLCASSEGSQETQYFGPGTRLLVL.

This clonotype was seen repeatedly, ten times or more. The CDR3 loop reads CSAVYSGVRRNTQYF. The CDR3 DNA reads as TGCAGTGCCGTCTATAGCGGGGTACGGCGGAATACGCAGTATTTT. J is TRBJ2-3 and V is TRBV20-1; TRBD2 matches at 8 bases. The CDR3 is made up of 15 amino acids. The germline V gene encodes CDR1 DFQATT and CDR2 SNEGSKA (reference sequence). The J segment lost 7 bases and the V segment lost 6 bases, leaving 15 bases of the junction unmatched.